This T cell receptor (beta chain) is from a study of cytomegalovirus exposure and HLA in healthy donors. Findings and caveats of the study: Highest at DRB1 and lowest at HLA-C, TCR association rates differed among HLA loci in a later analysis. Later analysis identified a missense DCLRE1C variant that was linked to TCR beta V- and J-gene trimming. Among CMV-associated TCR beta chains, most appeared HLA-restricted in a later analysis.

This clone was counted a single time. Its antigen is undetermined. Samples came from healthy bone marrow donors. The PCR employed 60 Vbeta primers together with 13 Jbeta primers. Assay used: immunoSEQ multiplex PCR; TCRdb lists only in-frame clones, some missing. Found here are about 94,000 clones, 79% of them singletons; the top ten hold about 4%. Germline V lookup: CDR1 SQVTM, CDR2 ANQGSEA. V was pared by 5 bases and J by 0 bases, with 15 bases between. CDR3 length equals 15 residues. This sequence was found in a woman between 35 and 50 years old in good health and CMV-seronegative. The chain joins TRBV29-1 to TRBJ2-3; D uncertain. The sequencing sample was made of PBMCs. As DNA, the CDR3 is TGCAGCGTTATCCTTGTGGCGGCCAGCACAGATACGCAGTATTTT. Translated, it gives CSVILVAASTDTQYF.